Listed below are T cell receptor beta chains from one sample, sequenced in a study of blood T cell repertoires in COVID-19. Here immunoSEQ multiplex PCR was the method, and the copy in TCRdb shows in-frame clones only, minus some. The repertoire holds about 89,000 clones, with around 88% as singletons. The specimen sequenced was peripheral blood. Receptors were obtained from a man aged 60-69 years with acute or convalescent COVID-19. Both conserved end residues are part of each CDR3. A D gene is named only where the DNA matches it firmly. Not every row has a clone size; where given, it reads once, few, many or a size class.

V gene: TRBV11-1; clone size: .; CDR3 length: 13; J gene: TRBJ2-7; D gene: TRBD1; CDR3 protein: CASSLTGAHEQYF; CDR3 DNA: TGTGCCAGCAGCTTAACAGGGGCCCACGAGCAGTACTTC
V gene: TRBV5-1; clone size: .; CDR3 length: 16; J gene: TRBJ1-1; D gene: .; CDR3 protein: CASSFGIVGMNTEAFF; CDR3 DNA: TGCGCCAGCAGCTTTGGAATTGTCGGGATGAACACTGAAGCTTTCTTT
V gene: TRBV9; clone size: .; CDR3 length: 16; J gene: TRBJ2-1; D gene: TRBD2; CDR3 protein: CARRGGGRGLYNEQFF; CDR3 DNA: TGTGCCCGCCGCGGCGGGGGGCGGGGGCTTTACAATGAGCAGTTCTTC
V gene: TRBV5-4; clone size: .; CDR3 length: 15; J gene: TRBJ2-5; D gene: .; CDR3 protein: CASSRPGGTQETQYF; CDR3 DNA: TGTGCCAGCAGTCGGCCGGGGGGCACCCAAGAGACCCAGTACTTC
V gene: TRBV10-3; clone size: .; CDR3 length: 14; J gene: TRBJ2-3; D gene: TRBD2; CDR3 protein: CAISSGGPTDTQYF; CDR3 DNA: TGTGCCATCTCTAGCGGGGGACCCACAGATACGCAGTATTTT
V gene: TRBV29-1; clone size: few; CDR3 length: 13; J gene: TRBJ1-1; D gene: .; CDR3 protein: CSAARGGGTEAFF; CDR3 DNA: TGCAGCGCTGCCAGGGGAGGGGGCACTGAAGCTTTCTTT
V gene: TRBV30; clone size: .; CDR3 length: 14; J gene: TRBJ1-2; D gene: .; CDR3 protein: CAWFQGPPNYGYTF; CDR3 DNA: TGTGCCTGGTTTCAGGGCCCGCCAAACTATGGCTACACCTTC
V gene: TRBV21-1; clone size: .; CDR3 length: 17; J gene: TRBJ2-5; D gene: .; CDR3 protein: CASISKGTSGSLETQYF; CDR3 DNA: TGTGCCAGCATATCTAAAGGGACTAGCGGGAGTTTAGAGACCCAGTACTTC
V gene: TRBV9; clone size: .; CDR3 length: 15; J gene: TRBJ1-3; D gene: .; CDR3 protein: CASSVDWGAGNTIYF; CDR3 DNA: TGTGCCAGCAGCGTAGATTGGGGGGCTGGAAACACCATATATTTT
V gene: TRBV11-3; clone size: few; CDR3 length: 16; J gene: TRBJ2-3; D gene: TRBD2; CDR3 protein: CASSSGTSGHTDTQYF; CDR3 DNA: TGTGCCAGCAGCTCCGGGACTAGCGGACACACAGATACGCAGTATTTT